A selection of T cell receptor beta chains follows, all from one sample in a study of T cells in Graves' hyperthyroidism and ophthalmopathy. TCRdb processed the multiplex PCR reads anew with MiXCR; each CDR3 protein has one entry. The data show some 760,000 distinct CDR3 sequences, 11% to 15% seen once. The sequenced material came from blood. These TCRs come from a woman aged 18 to 35 with Graves' hyperthyroidism. Each CDR3 is given with its conserved first and last residue. The D gene is left open where the match is weak. Rows may omit the clone size; those that give it use once, few, many or a size class.

clone_size: NA
j_call: TRBJ1-5
d_call: NA
cdr3_length: 15
v_call: TRBV7-2
cdr3_aa: CASSTLGAVNQPQHF
cdr3_nt: TGTGCCAGCAGCACCCTGGGGGCGGTGAATCAGCCCCAGCATTTT

clone_size: NA
j_call: TRBJ2-2
d_call: NA
cdr3_length: 17
v_call: TRBV27
cdr3_aa: CASSSLTSPANTGELFF
cdr3_nt: TGTGCCAGCAGTTCTCTCACTAGCCCCGCGAACACCGGGGAGCTGTTTTTT

clone_size: few
j_call: TRBJ2-1
d_call: TRBD2
cdr3_length: 16
v_call: TRBV11-2
cdr3_aa: CASRRPGLAGYNEQFF
cdr3_nt: TGTGCCAGCAGAAGACCGGGACTAGCGGGGTACAATGAGCAGTTCTTC

clone_size: few
j_call: TRBJ2-1
d_call: TRBD2
cdr3_length: 17
v_call: TRBV6-1
cdr3_aa: CASSLGLAGGYHNEQFF
cdr3_nt: TGTGCCAGCAGTCTGGGACTAGCGGGAGGTTATCACAATGAGCAGTTCTTC

clone_size: NA
j_call: TRBJ1-1
d_call: TRBD1
cdr3_length: 15
v_call: TRBV7-9
cdr3_aa: CASRESRQGNTEAFF
cdr3_nt: TGTGCCAGCAGAGAGAGCAGACAGGGGAACACTGAAGCTTTCTTT

clone_size: NA
j_call: TRBJ1-2
d_call: TRBD1
cdr3_length: 15
v_call: TRBV7-6
cdr3_aa: CASSRGQGVNYGYTF
cdr3_nt: TGTGCCAGCAGCCGGGGACAGGGAGTGAACTATGGCTACACCTTC

clone_size: many
j_call: TRBJ2-5
d_call: NA
cdr3_length: 13
v_call: TRBV29-1
cdr3_aa: CSVERGLAETQYF
cdr3_nt: TGCAGCGTTGAAAGGGGGTTAGCAGAGACCCAGTACTTC

clone_size: many
j_call: TRBJ2-3
d_call: TRBD2
cdr3_length: 15
v_call: TRBV2
cdr3_aa: CASTESSGRSDTQYF
cdr3_nt: TGTGCCAGCACTGAGAGTAGCGGGAGGTCAGATACGCAGTATTTT

clone_size: NA
j_call: TRBJ2-5
d_call: NA
cdr3_length: 14
v_call: TRBV7-2
cdr3_aa: CASSLVRLQEAQYF
cdr3_nt: TGTGCCAGCAGCTTAGTTCGCCTGCAAGAGGCCCAGTACTTC

clone_size: few
j_call: TRBJ2-7
d_call: TRBD1
cdr3_length: 14
v_call: TRBV6-1
cdr3_aa: CASMIDRGTYEQYF
cdr3_nt: TGTGCCAGCATGATCGACAGGGGTACCTACGAGCAGTACTTC

clone_size: many
j_call: TRBJ1-5
d_call: NA
cdr3_length: 14
v_call: TRBV7-8
cdr3_aa: CASSLGPSEAPQHF
cdr3_nt: TGTGCCAGCAGCTTAGGTCCTAGCGAAGCGCCCCAGCATTTT

clone_size: many
j_call: TRBJ2-3
d_call: NA
cdr3_length: 16
v_call: TRBV9
cdr3_aa: CASSESGGSDTDTQYF
cdr3_nt: TGTGCCAGCAGCGAGAGTGGTGGGTCAGACACAGATACGCAGTATTTT

clone_size: many
j_call: TRBJ2-3
d_call: NA
cdr3_length: 14
v_call: TRBV27
cdr3_aa: CASRQPRVRDTQYF
cdr3_nt: TGTGCCAGCAGGCAACCCAGGGTCCGAGATACGCAGTATTTT

clone_size: many
j_call: TRBJ2-7
d_call: NA
cdr3_length: 11
v_call: TRBV10-3
cdr3_aa: CAISEGHEQYF
cdr3_nt: TGTGCCATCAGTGAGGGGCACGAGCAGTACTTC

clone_size: few
j_call: TRBJ1-1
d_call: TRBD1
cdr3_length: 15
v_call: TRBV4-2
cdr3_aa: CASSSPLRGEDEAFF
cdr3_nt: TGTGCCAGCAGCTCACCGCTCAGGGGGGAAGATGAAGCTTTCTTT

clone_size: many
j_call: TRBJ1-3
d_call: NA
cdr3_length: 13
v_call: TRBV30
cdr3_aa: CAWRILAGNTIYF
cdr3_nt: TGTGCCTGGCGCATCCTCGCTGGAAACACCATATATTTT

clone_size: many
j_call: TRBJ2-1
d_call: TRBD2
cdr3_length: 18
v_call: TRBV29-1
cdr3_aa: CSVDTSGSPLSSYNEQFF
cdr3_nt: TGCAGCGTCGACACTAGCGGGAGCCCCCTAAGCTCCTACAATGAGCAGTTCTTC

clone_size: many
j_call: TRBJ2-3
d_call: NA
cdr3_length: 13
v_call: TRBV7-2
cdr3_aa: CASSLGITDTQYF
cdr3_nt: TGTGCCAGCAGCTTAGGGATAACAGATACGCAGTATTTT

clone_size: many
j_call: TRBJ2-7
d_call: NA
cdr3_length: 14
v_call: TRBV7-6
cdr3_aa: CASSLVGSPYEQYF
cdr3_nt: TGTGCCAGCAGCTTAGTAGGCAGTCCTTACGAGCAGTACTTC

clone_size: few
j_call: TRBJ2-2
d_call: NA
cdr3_length: 14
v_call: TRBV5-1
cdr3_aa: CASSLALNTGELFF
cdr3_nt: TGCGCCAGCAGCTTGGCCTTGAACACCGGGGAGCTGTTTTTT

clone_size: few
j_call: TRBJ2-7
d_call: TRBD1
cdr3_length: 15
v_call: TRBV19
cdr3_aa: CASSKGQGADYEQYF
cdr3_nt: TGTGCCAGTAGTAAGGGGCAGGGGGCAGATTACGAGCAGTACTTC

clone_size: many
j_call: TRBJ2-3
d_call: TRBD2
cdr3_length: 14
v_call: TRBV30
cdr3_aa: CAWSRAGVRDTQYF
cdr3_nt: TGTGCCTGGAGTCGAGCGGGAGTACGAGATACGCAGTATTTT

clone_size: many
j_call: TRBJ1-5
d_call: NA
cdr3_length: 13
v_call: TRBV30
cdr3_aa: CAWSEDRDQPQHF
cdr3_nt: TGTGCCTGGAGCGAAGACCGGGATCAGCCCCAGCATTTT

clone_size: few
j_call: TRBJ1-4
d_call: TRBD1
cdr3_length: 16
v_call: TRBV6-9
cdr3_aa: CASSYVQGADNEKLFF
cdr3_nt: TGTGCCAGCAGTTACGTCCAGGGGGCAGACAATGAAAAACTGTTTTTT

clone_size: many
j_call: TRBJ2-7
d_call: TRBD1
cdr3_length: 15
v_call: TRBV11-2
cdr3_aa: CASSAGQGPPYEQYF
cdr3_nt: TGTGCCAGCAGCGCCGGACAGGGGCCCCCCTACGAGCAGTACTTC

clone_size: NA
j_call: TRBJ2-7
d_call: TRBD2
cdr3_length: 15
v_call: TRBV5-6
cdr3_aa: CASSRTSGSSNEQYF
cdr3_nt: TGTGCCAGCAGTCGGACTAGCGGGAGTTCTAACGAGCAGTACTTC

clone_size: NA
j_call: TRBJ2-7
d_call: TRBD1
cdr3_length: 15
v_call: TRBV4-1
cdr3_aa: CASSLGTAYSYEQYF
cdr3_nt: TGCGCCAGCAGCCTCGGGACAGCCTACTCCTACGAGCAGTACTTC

clone_size: NA
j_call: TRBJ2-3
d_call: NA
cdr3_length: 12
v_call: TRBV5-8
cdr3_aa: CASTRSTDTQYF
cdr3_nt: TGTGCCAGCACCCGGAGCACAGATACGCAGTATTTT

clone_size: many
j_call: TRBJ2-1
d_call: NA
cdr3_length: 17
v_call: TRBV27
cdr3_aa: CASSLVGASLAYNEQFF
cdr3_nt: TGTGCCAGCAGTTTAGTAGGCGCTAGCCTCGCCTACAATGAGCAGTTCTTC

clone_size: NA
j_call: TRBJ1-1
d_call: NA
cdr3_length: 15
v_call: TRBV5-4
cdr3_aa: CASSLGGAVNTEAFF
cdr3_nt: TGTGCCAGCAGCTTGGGGGGCGCGGTGAACACTGAAGCTTTCTTT

clone_size: many
j_call: TRBJ1-2
d_call: NA
cdr3_length: 19
v_call: TRBV18
cdr3_aa: CASSPRAGTLPDLTYGYTF
cdr3_nt: TGTGCCAGCTCACCACGGGCGGGGACACTCCCCGATTTGACTTATGGCTACACCTTC